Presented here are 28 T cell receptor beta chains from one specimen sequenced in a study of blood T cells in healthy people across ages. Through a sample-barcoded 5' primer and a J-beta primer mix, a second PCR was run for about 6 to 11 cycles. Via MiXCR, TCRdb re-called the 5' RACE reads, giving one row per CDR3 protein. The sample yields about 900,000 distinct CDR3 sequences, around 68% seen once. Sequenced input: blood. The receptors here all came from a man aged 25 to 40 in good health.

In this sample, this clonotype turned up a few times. This CDR3 reads CASSPGDRSYEQYF. CDR3 in DNA: TGCGCCAGCAGCCCTGGGGACAGATCCTACGAGCAGTACTTC. The chain carries TRBV5-1 and TRBJ2-7; 7 bases fit TRBD1. This CDR3 comprises 14 residues. V lost 4 bases, J lost 1 base, and 5 bases stayed unmatched. The V gene's germline CDR1 is SGHRS and CDR2 YFSETQ.

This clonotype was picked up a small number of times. CDR3 residues: CASRGRGTSYGYTF. In DNA, the CDR3 is TGTGCCAGCAGAGGCAGGGGGACGAGCTATGGCTACACCTTC. The gene calls are TRBV9 and TRBJ1-2; 7 nucleotides agree with TRBD1. Germline CDR1 and CDR2: SGDLS and YYNGEE. The CDR3 is made up of 14 amino acids. V gave up 5 bases and J gave up 4 bases; unmatched junction bases: 8.

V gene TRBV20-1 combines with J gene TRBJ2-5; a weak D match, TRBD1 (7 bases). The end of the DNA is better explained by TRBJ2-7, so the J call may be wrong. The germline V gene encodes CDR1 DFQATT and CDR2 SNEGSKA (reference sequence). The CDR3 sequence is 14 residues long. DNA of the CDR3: TGCAGTGCCGGTAGACAGGGAGGCTCCTACGAGCAGTACTTC. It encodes CSAGRQGGSYEQYF.

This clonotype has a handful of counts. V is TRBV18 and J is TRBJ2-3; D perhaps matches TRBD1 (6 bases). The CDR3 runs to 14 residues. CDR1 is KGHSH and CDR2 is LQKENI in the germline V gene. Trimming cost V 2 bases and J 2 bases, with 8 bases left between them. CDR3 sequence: CASSPRGNTDTQYF. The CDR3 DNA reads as TGTGCCAGCTCACCAAGGGGGAACACAGATACGCAGTATTTT.

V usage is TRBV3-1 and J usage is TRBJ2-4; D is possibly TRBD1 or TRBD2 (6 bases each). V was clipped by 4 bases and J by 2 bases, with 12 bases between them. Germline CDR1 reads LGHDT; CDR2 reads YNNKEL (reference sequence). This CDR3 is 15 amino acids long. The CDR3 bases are TGTGCCAGCAGCCTCGGCGGGACAACCAAAAACATTCAGTACTTC. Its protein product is CASSLGGTTKNIQYF.

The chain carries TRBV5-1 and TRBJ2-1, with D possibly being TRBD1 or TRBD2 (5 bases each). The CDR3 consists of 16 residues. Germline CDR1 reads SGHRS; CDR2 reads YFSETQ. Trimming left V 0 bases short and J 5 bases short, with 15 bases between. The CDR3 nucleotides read TGCGCCAGCAGCTTGGGGGACGGGGCACTGAACAATGAGCAGTTCTTC. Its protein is CASSLGDGALNNEQFF.

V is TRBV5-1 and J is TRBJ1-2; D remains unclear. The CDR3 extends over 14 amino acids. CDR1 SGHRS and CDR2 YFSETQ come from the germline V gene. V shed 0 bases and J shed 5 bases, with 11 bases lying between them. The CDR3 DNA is TGCGCCAGCAGCTTGGCAGAGAGGCGTTATGGCTACACCTTC. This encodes CASSLAERRYGYTF.

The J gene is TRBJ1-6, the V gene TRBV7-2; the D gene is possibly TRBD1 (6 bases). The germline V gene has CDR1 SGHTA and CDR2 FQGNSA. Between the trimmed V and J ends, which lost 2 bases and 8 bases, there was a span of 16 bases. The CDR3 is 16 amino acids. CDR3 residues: CASSLYPGGSDSPLHF. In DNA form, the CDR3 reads TGTGCCAGCAGCTTATATCCTGGGGGCTCTGATTCACCCCTCCACTTT.

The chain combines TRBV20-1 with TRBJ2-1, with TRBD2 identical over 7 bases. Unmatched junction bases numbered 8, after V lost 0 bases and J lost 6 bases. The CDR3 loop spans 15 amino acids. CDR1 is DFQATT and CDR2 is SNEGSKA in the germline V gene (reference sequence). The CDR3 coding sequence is TGCAGTGCTAGAGATGCGGGGGAGGTCTTCAATGAGCAGTTCTTC. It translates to CSARDAGEVFNEQFF.

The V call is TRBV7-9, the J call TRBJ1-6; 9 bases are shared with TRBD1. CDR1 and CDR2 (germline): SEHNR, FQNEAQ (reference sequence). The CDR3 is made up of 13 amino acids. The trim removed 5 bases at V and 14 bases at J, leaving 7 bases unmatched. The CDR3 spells CASSGDRASALHF. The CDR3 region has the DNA TGTGCCAGCAGCGGGGACAGGGCATCGGCCCTCCACTTT.

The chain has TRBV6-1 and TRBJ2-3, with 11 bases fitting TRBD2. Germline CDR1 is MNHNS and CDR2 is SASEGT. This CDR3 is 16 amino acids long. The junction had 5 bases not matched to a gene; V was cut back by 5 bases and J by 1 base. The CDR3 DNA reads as TGTGCCAGCAGTCAGACTAGCGGGGTCCGCACAGATACGCAGTATTTT. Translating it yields CASSQTSGVRTDTQYF.

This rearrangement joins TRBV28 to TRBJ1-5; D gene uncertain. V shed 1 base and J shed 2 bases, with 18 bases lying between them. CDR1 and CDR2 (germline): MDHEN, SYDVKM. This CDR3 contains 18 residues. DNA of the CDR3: TGTGCCAGCAGTTTATCTCTGGGTTCCGAAGCTCGCAATCAGCCCCAGCATTTT. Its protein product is CASSLSLGSEARNQPQHF.

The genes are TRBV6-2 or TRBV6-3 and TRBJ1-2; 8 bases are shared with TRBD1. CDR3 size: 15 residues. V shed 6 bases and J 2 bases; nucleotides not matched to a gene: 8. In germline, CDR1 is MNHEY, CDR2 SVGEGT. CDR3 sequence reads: CASRHIDRGNYGYTF. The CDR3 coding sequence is TGTGCCAGCAGACATATCGACAGGGGAAACTATGGCTACACCTTC.

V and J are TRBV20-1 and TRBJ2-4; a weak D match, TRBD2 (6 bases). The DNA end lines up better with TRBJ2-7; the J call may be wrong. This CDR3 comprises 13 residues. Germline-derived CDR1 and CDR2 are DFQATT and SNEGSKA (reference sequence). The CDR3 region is CSANPSTGVEQYF. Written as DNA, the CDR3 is TGCAGTGCTAACCCCTCGACGGGGGTCGAGCAGTACTTC.

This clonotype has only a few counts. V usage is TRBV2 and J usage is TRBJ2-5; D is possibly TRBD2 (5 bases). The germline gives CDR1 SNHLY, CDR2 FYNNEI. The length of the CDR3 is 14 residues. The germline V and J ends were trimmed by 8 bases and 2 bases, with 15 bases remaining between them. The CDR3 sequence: CASWTPIRQETQYF. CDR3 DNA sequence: TGTGCCAGCTGGACTCCGATCCGACAAGAGACCCAGTACTTC.

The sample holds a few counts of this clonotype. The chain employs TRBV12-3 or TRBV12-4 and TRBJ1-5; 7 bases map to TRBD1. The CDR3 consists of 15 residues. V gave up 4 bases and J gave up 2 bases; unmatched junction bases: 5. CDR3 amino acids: CASSSLTGGNQPQHF. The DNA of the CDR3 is TGTGCCAGCAGTTCCCTTACAGGGGGCAATCAGCCCCAGCATTTT.

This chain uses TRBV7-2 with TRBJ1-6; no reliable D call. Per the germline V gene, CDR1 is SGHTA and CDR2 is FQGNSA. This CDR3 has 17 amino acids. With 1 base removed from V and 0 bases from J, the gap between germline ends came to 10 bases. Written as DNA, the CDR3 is TGTGCCAGCAGCTTAGTTGGGCAGAGCTCCTATAATTCACCCCTCCACTTT. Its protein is CASSLVGQSSYNSPLHF.

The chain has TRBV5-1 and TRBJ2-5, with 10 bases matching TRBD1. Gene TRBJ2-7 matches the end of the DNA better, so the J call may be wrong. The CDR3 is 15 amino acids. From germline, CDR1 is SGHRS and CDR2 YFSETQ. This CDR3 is CASSGDGTGVDEQYF. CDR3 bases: TGCGCCAGCAGCGGTGACGGGACAGGGGTCGACGAGCAGTACTTC.

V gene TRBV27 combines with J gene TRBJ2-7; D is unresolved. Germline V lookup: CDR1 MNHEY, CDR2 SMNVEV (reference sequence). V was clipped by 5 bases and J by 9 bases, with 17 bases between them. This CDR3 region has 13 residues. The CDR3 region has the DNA TGTGCCAGCAGTCCCCCCGTCTCTGGGGTGCAGTACTTC. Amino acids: CASSPPVSGVQYF.

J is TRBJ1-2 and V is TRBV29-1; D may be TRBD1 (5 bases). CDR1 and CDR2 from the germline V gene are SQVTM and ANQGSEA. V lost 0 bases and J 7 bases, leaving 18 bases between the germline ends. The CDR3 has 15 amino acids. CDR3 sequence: CSVEDRGQRGGGYTF. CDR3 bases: TGCAGCGTTGAAGATCGAGGCCAGCGGGGGGGTGGCTACACCTTC.

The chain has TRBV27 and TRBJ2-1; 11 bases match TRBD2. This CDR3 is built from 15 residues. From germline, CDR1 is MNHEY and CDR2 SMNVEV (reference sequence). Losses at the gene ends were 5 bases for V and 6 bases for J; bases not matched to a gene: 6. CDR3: CASSRASGGSNEQFF. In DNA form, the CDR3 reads TGTGCCAGCAGTCGTGCTAGCGGGGGGTCCAATGAGCAGTTCTTC.

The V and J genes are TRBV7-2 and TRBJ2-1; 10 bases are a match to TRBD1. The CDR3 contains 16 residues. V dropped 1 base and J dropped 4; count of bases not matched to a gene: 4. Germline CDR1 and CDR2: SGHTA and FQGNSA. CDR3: CASSLVGTGVYNEQFF. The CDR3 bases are TGTGCCAGCAGCTTAGTCGGGACAGGGGTTTACAATGAGCAGTTCTTC.

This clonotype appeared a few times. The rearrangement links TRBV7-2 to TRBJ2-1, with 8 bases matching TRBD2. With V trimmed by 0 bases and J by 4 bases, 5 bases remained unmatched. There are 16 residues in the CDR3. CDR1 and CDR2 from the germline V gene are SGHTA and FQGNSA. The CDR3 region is CASSLAGAGAYNEQFF. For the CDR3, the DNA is TGTGCCAGCAGCTTAGCAGGAGCGGGGGCATACAATGAGCAGTTCTTC.

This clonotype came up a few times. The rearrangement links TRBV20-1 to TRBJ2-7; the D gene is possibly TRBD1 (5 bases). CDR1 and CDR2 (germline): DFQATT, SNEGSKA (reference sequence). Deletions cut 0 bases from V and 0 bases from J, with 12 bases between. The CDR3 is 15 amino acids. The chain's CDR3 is CSARDIQTVSYEQYF. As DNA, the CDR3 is TGCAGTGCTAGAGATATCCAGACAGTCTCCTACGAGCAGTACTTC.

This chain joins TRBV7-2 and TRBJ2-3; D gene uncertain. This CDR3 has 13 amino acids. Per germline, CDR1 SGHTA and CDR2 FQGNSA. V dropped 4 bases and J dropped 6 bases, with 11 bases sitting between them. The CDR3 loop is CASSWGLGDTQYF. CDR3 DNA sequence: TGTGCCAGCAGCTGGGGATTGGGGGATACGCAGTATTTT.

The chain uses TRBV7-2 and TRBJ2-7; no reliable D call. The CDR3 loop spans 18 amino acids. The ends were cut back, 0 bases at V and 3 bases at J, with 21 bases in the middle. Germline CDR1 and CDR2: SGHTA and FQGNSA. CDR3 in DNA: TGTGCCAGCAGCTTAGCGGCCGTTGGCTCGTTGGCCCACTACGAGCAGTACTTC. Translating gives CASSLAAVGSLAHYEQYF. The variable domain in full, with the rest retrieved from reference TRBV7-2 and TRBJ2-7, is GAGVSQSPSNKVTEKGKDVELRCDPISGHTALYWYRQSLGQGLEFLIYFQGNSAPDKSGLPSDRFSAERTGGSVSTLTIQRTQQEDSAVYLCASSLAAVGSLAHYEQYFGPGTRLTVT.

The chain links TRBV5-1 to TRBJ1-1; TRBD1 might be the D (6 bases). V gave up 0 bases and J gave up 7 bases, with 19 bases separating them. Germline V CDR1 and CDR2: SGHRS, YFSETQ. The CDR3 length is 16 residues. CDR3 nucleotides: TGCGCCAGCAGCTTGGGTTCAGGGGCCCGGGTAGATGAAGCTTTCTTT. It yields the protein CASSLGSGARVDEAFF.

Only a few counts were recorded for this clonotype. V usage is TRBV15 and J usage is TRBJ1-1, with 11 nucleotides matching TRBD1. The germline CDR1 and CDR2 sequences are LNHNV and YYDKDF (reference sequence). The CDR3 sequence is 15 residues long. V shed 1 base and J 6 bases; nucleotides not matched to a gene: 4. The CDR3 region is CATSRGGTGGAEAFF. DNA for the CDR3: TGTGCCACCAGCAGAGGGGGGACAGGGGGAGCTGAAGCTTTCTTT.